This TCR beta chain appears in the sequencing data of a study of preoperative IRX-2 immunotherapy in early breast cancer. The CDR3 loop spans 17 amino acids. Germline trimming cut 3 bases from V and 6 bases from J; bases unmatched to any gene: 16. CDR1 and CDR2 from the germline V gene are SGHDN and FVKESK. The protocol was immunoSEQ multiplex PCR, while the TCRdb copy is restricted to in-frame clones and leaves out a portion. This sample yields 40,000 to 50,000 clones, of which approximately 75% are seen a single time; about 1.2% belongs to the top ten. As to treatment: preoperative locoregional IRX-2 cytokine immunotherapy. Samples came from a phase Ib trial of preoperative locoregional IRX-2 cytokine immunotherapy.

The sample consisted of tumor tissue, taken after IRX-2 immunotherapy. V gene TRBV14 combines with J gene TRBJ2-7; 8 nucleotides line up with TRBD2. The clonotype was recovered from a human donor with breast cancer. CDR3 coding DNA: TGTGCCAGCAGCCAGGACTCCCAGATCGGGAGGGGACGCGAGCAGTACTTC. This gives the protein CASSQDSQIGRGREQYF.